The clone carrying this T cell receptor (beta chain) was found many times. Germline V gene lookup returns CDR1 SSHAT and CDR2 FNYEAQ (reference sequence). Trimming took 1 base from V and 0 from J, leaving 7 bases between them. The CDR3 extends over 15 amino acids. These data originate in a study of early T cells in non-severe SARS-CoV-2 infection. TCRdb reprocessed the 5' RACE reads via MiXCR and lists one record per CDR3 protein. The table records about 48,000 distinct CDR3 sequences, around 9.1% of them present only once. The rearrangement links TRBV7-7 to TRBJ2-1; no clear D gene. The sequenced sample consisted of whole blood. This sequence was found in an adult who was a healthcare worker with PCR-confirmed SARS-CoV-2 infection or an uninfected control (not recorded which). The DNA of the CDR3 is TGTGCCAGCAGCTTAGACTCGAGCTCCTACAATGAGCAGTTCTTC. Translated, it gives CASSLDSSSYNEQFF.